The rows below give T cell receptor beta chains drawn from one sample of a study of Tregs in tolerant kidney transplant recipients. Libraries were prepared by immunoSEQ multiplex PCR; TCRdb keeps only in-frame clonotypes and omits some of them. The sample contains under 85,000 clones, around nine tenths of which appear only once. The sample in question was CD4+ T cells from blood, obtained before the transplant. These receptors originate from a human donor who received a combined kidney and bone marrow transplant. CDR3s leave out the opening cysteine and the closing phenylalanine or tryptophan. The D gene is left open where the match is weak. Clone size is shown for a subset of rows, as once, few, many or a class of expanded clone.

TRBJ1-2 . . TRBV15 ATSRDQAGGYT
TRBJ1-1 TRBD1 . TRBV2 ASSLQGGYGNTEAF
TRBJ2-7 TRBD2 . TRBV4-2 ASSPGLARNSYEQY
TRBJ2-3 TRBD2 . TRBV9 ASSVREGLAGGDTQY
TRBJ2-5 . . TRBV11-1 ASSAGPRMETQY
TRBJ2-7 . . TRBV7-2 ASSLVAGAIGGTEQY
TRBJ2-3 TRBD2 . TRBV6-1 ASSGSRGVSTDTQY
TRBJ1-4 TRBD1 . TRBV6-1 ASSEQGQANEKLF
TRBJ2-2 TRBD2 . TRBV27 ASTFVRSSGLAGELF
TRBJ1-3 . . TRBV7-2 ASSLDRASGNTIY
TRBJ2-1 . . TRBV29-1 SVEDVLADPEPLPYNEQF
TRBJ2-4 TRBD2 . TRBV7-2 ASSPSGGVAKNIQY
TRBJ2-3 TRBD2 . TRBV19 ASSIVGLAEAKDTQY
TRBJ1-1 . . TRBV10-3 AISAQGVNTEAF
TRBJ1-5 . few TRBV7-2 ASSFRRNQPQH
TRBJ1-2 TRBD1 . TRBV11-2 ASSSTVGTGVYGYT